This T cell receptor beta chain was retrieved from a study of molecular identifiers for immune sequencing clone quantification. TCR libraries were built in bulk with a published protocol and specific TCR primers. Each CDR3 protein gets one entry after TCRdb re-called the PCR reads with MiXCR. This sample has 60,000 to 65,000 distinct CDR3 sequences, with 19% found just once. Germline-derived CDR1 and CDR2 are WSHSY and SAAADI. This CDR3 is built from 17 residues. The V segment lost 4 bases and the J segment 3 bases; nucleotides outside the gene matches: 6. This clonotype has more than one count but fewer than ten. This may stem from a read error, because a much larger clone lies one nucleotide away.

Sequencing was carried out using naive CD8+ T cells from blood, with Jurkat cell RNA spiked in. Subset meaning: FACS-sorted CD8+CD4-CCR7+CD45RA+ naive T cells. The V gene is TRBV10-2, the J gene TRBJ2-2, with 12 bases identical to TRBD2. This TCR derives from a human donor in good health. Some libraries in this study had Jurkat cell RNA spiked in. This CDR3 reads CASSGRLAGVYTGELFF. The CDR3, as DNA: TGCGCCAGCAGTGGCCGACTAGCGGGAGTCTACACCGGGGAGCTGTTTTTT.